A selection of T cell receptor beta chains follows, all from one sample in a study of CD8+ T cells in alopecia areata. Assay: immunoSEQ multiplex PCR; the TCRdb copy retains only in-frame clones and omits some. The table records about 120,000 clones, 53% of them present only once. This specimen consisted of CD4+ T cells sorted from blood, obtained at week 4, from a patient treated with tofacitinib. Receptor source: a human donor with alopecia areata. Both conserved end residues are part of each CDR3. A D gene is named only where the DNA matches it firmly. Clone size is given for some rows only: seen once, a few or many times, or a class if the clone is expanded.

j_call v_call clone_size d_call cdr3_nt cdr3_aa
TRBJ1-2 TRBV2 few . TGTGCCAGCAGGACCGCCGGGACACAACTTGGCTACACCTTC CASRTAGTQLGYTF
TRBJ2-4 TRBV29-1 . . TGCAGCGTGGGGGGCCAGAGGGTCGACATTCAGTACTTC CSVGGQRVDIQYF
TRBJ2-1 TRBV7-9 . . TGTGCCAGCAGCTTAAGGATGACAGATGAGCAGTTCTTC CASSLRMTDEQFF
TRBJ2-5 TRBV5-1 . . TGCGCCAGCAGCTTGGAAGACACCCAAGAGACCCAGTACTTC CASSLEDTQETQYF
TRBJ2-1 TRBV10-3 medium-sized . TGTGCCATCAGTGAAGGGAGCGCCGATGAGCAGTTCTTC CAISEGSADEQFF
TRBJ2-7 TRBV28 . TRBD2 TGTGCCAGCAGTCCCCCCCCGGGACTAACGAACGAGCAGTACTTC CASSPPPGLTNEQYF
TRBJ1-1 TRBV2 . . TGTGCCAGCAGAGTTTTGGCGACTGAAGCTTTCTTT CASRVLATEAFF
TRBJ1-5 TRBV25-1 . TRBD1 TGTGCCAGCAGTGGGACAGGGCACAATCAGCCCCAGCATTTT CASSGTGHNQPQHF
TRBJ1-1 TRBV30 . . TGTGCCTGGTTGAGGAAGCTAACGAACACTGAAGCTTTCTTT CAWLRKLTNTEAFF
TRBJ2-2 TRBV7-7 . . TGTGCTAGCAGCAGAGACCCGACGGTCACCGGGGAGCTGTTTTTT CASSRDPTVTGELFF